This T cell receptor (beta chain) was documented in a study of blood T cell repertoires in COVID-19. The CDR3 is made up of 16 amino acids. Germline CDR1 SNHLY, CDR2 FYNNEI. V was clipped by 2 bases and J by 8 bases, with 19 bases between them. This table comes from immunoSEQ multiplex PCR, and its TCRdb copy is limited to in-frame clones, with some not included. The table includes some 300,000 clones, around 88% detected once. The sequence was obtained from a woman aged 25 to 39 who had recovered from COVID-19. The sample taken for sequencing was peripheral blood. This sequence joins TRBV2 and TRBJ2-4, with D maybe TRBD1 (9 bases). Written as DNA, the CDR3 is TGTGCCAGCAGTGAACGGGGGGGACAGGGAATATACATTCAGTACTTC. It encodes CASSERGGQGIYIQYF.